Listed below are T cell receptor beta chains from one sample, sequenced in a study of cytomegalovirus exposure and HLA in healthy donors. The repertoire was sequenced with immunoSEQ multiplex PCR; TCRdb's copy has only in-frame clones and lacks some. The ten top clones account for around 7.5%, within a sample of roughly 73,000 clones. What was sequenced was PBMCs. These receptors were taken from a female donor in good health and CMV-seropositive. The CDR3 runs from the conserved cysteine through the conserved F or W. The D gene is left open where the match is weak.

J gene | CDR3 length | V gene | D gene | CDR3 protein | CDR3 DNA
TRBJ1-2 | 15 | TRBV19 | TRBD1 | CASSPNRGSNYGYTF | TGTGCCAGTAGTCCAAACAGGGGGTCGAACTATGGCTACACCTTC
TRBJ2-1 | 14 | TRBV4-3 | NA | CASSEGRGLNEQFF | TGCGCCAGCAGCGAAGGTAGGGGGTTGAATGAGCAGTTCTTC
TRBJ2-1 | 15 | TRBV19 | NA | CASSITGISYNEQFF | TGTGCCAGTAGTATAACGGGGATCTCCTACAATGAGCAGTTCTTC
TRBJ2-3 | 14 | TRBV30 | NA | CAWSSQGRTDTQYF | TGTGCCTGGAGTTCACAGGGCCGCACAGATACGCAGTATTTT
TRBJ2-3 | 15 | TRBV27 | NA | CASSPDPGSTDTQYF | TGTGCCAGCAGTCCCGACCCCGGGAGCACAGATACGCAGTATTTT
TRBJ2-2 | 13 | TRBV10-2 | NA | CASSPLQTGELFF | TGCGCCAGCAGCCCCCTCCAGACCGGGGAGCTGTTTTTT
TRBJ1-2 | 12 | TRBV29-1 | NA | CSFRGGSYGYTF | TGCAGCTTCAGGGGAGGGAGCTATGGCTACACCTTC
TRBJ1-1 | 12 | TRBV30 | NA | CACTLGRPEAFF | TGTGCCTGCACCCTAGGGAGGCCTGAAGCTTTCTTT
TRBJ2-7 | 13 | TRBV19 | TRBD1 | CASRKQGADEQYF | TGTGCCAGTAGGAAACAGGGGGCGGACGAGCAGTACTTC
TRBJ1-2 | 15 | TRBV7-2 | TRBD1 | CASSPDRESGYGYTF | TGTGCCAGCAGCCCCGACAGGGAGTCAGGCTATGGCTACACCTTC
TRBJ1-2 | 16 | TRBV23-1 | TRBD1 | CASSRRDRHFNYGYTF | TGCGCCAGCAGTCGCCGGGACAGGCATTTCAACTATGGCTACACCTTC
TRBJ1-2 | 11 | TRBV30 | NA | CAWRGSYGYTF | TGTGCCTGGAGAGGGAGCTATGGCTACACCTTC
TRBJ2-7 | 15 | TRBV28 | NA | CASTPLGGGRYEQYF | TGTGCCAGCACCCCCCTTGGGGGAGGAAGGTACGAGCAGTACTTC
TRBJ2-1 | 15 | TRBV29-1 | NA | CSVRAGTLSLNEQFF | TGCAGCGTTAGAGCCGGGACACTGTCCTTGAATGAGCAGTTCTTC
TRBJ2-2 | 13 | TRBV5-4 | NA | CASSRWGAGELFF | TGTGCCAGCAGCCGGTGGGGGGCCGGGGAGCTGTTTTTT
TRBJ1-1 | 13 | TRBV6-5 | NA | CASSYQGHTEAFF | TGTGCCAGCAGTTACCAGGGTCACACTGAAGCTTTCTTT
TRBJ2-1 | 14 | TRBV30 | TRBD2 | CAWRASGTYNEQFF | TGTGCCTGGAGAGCGAGCGGGACCTACAATGAGCAGTTCTTC
TRBJ1-2 | 13 | TRBV2 | NA | CASRGGVDYGYTF | TGTGCCAGCAGGGGGGGGGTTGACTATGGCTACACCTTC
TRBJ2-2 | 15 | TRBV9 | NA | CASSVEAVNTGELFF | TGTGCCAGCAGCGTAGAAGCGGTGAACACCGGGGAGCTGTTTTTT
TRBJ2-5 | 15 | TRBV7-6 | NA | CASSLLGGGQETQYF | TGTGCCAGCAGCTTATTGGGGGGTGGGCAAGAGACCCAGTACTTC
TRBJ2-5 | 15 | TRBV29-1 | TRBD1 | CSVNPRDRAQETQYF | TGCAGCGTAAACCCCCGGGACAGGGCTCAAGAGACCCAGTACTTC
TRBJ2-2 | 14 | TRBV9 | TRBD1 | CASSRQGNTGELFF | TGTGCCAGCAGCCGACAGGGAAACACCGGGGAGCTGTTTTTT
TRBJ2-3 | 15 | TRBV6-4 | TRBD2 | CASSRLAGGPDTQYF | TGTGCCAGCTCCAGACTAGCGGGAGGGCCAGATACGCAGTATTTT
TRBJ2-1 | 14 | TRBV7-9 | NA | CASSAAGNYNEQFF | TGTGCCAGCAGCGCAGCCGGGAACTACAATGAGCAGTTCTTC
TRBJ1-2 | 13 | TRBV7-6 | NA | CASSQRQDDGYTF | TGTGCCAGCAGCCAACGACAGGACGATGGCTACACCTTC
TRBJ2-3 | 14 | TRBV5-1 | TRBD2 | CASSLTSDTDTQYF | TGCGCCAGCAGCTTGACTAGCGACACAGATACGCAGTATTTT
TRBJ1-2 | 14 | TRBV4-2 | NA | CASSQGSQLYGYTF | TGTGCCAGCAGCCAAGGTTCACAGCTCTATGGCTACACCTTC
TRBJ1-2 | 15 | TRBV7-9 | NA | CASSLPPDRTHGYTF | TGTGCCAGCAGCTTACCGCCCGATAGGACACATGGCTACACCTTC
TRBJ2-7 | 14 | TRBV9 | NA | CASSVGTANYEQYF | TGTGCCAGCAGCGTAGGGACAGCCAACTACGAGCAGTACTTC
TRBJ2-7 | 13 | TRBV6-1 | NA | CASSEVASYEQYF | TGTGCCAGCAGTGAGGTAGCAAGCTACGAGCAGTACTTC
TRBJ2-1 | 17 | TRBV29-1 | NA | CSVEPPRRASRYNEQFF | TGCAGCGTTGAACCACCTCGGCGGGCTAGCCGATACAATGAGCAGTTCTTC
TRBJ1-5 | 13 | TRBV7-2 | NA | CASSLQSNQPQHF | TGTGCCAGCAGCTTGCAGAGCAATCAGCCCCAGCATTTT
TRBJ1-3 | 13 | TRBV30 | NA | CAWSGILGNTIYF | TGTGCCTGGAGTGGTATATTGGGAAACACCATATATTTT
TRBJ2-7 | 14 | TRBV18 | TRBD2 | CASSPGTGGHEQYF | TGTGCCAGCTCACCAGGGACGGGAGGCCACGAGCAGTACTTC
TRBJ2-7 | 13 | TRBV19 | TRBD1 | CASRDSRSYEQYF | TGTGCCAGCCGGGACAGCCGATCCTACGAGCAGTACTTC
TRBJ1-1 | 14 | TRBV27 | NA | CASSFAAMNTEAFF | TGTGCCAGCAGTTTCGCGGCTATGAACACTGAAGCTTTCTTT
TRBJ2-3 | 12 | TRBV6-4 | TRBD1 | CSTGEAADTQYF | TGTTCCACAGGGGAAGCAGCAGATACGCAGTATTTT
TRBJ2-7 | 14 | TRBV4-2 | NA | CASSQDVLAREQYF | TGTGCCAGCAGCCAAGACGTACTAGCTCGCGAGCAGTACTTC
TRBJ1-5 | 17 | TRBV28 | TRBD1 | CASSPRKGARTVQPQHF | TGTGCCAGCAGTCCCCGAAAGGGGGCGCGAACGGTCCAGCCCCAGCATTTT
TRBJ2-3 | 12 | TRBV19 | TRBD1 | CASHGTGYTQYF | TGTGCCAGTCATGGGACAGGGTATACGCAGTATTTT
TRBJ1-3 | 13 | TRBV4-3 | NA | CASSQAPISTIYF | TGCGCCAGCAGCCAAGCTCCGATTAGTACCATATATTTT
TRBJ2-4 | 19 | TRBV19 | TRBD2 | CASSIRSGAGGLAKNIQYF | TGTGCCAGTAGTATAAGGTCCGGTGCGGGGGGGTTGGCCAAAAACATTCAGTACTTC
TRBJ2-7 | 17 | TRBV7-8 | TRBD2 | CASTPLRGAGVPHEQYF | TGTGCCAGCACCCCTTTAAGGGGTGCGGGAGTTCCCCACGAGCAGTACTTC
TRBJ2-2 | 15 | TRBV7-9 | NA | CASSPYMDITGELFF | TGTGCCAGCAGCCCATACATGGACATCACCGGGGAGCTGTTTTTT
TRBJ1-2 | 15 | TRBV4-2 | TRBD1 | CASSQERQGTYGYTF | TGTGCCAGCAGCCAAGAACGACAGGGGACCTATGGCTACACCTTC
TRBJ2-1 | 14 | TRBV30 | TRBD2 | CAWTRGREYNEQFF | TGTGCCTGGACCCGGGGGAGGGAGTACAATGAGCAGTTCTTC
TRBJ2-7 | 14 | TRBV7-8 | NA | CASSLGLGSYEQYF | TGTGCCAGCAGCTTAGGACTAGGGTCCTACGAGCAGTACTTC
TRBJ1-1 | 11 | TRBV6-6 | NA | CASSYSSEAFF | TGTGCCAGCAGTTATTCAAGCGAAGCTTTCTTT